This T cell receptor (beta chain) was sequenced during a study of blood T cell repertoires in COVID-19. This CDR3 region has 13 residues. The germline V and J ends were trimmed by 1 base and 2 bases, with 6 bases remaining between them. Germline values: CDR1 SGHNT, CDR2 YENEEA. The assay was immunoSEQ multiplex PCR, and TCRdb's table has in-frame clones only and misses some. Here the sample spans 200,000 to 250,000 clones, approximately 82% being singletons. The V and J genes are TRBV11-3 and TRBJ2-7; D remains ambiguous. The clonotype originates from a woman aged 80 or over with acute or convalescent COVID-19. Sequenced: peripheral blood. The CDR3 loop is CASSLGLPYEQYF. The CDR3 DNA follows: TGTGCCAGCAGCTTAGGACTTCCCTACGAGCAGTACTTC.